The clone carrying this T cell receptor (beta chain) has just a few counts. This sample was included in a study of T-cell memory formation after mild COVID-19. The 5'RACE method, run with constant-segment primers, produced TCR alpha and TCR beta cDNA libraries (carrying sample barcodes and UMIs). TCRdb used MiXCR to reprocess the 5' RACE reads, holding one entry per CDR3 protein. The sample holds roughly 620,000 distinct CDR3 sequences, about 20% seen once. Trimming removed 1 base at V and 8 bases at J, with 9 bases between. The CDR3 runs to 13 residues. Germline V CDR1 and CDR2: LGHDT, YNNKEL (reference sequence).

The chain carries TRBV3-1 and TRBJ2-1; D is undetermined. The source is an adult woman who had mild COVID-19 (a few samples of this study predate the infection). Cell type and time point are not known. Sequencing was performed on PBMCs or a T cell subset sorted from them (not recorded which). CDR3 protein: CASSQGFVDEQFF. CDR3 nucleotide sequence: TGTGCCAGCAGCCAAGGGTTTGTGGATGAGCAGTTCTTC.